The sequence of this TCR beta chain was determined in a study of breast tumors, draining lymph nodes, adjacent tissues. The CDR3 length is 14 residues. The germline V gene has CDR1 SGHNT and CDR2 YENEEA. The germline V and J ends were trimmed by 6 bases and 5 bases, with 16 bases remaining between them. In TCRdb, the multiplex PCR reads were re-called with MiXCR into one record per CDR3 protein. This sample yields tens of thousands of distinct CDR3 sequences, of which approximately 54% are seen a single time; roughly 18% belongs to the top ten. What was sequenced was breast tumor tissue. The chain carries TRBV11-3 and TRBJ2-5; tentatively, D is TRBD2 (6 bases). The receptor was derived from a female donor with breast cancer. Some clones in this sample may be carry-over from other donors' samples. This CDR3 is CASRYLGGTETQYF. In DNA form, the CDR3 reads TGTGCCAGCAGATACCTGGGGGGAACGGAGACCCAGTACTTC.